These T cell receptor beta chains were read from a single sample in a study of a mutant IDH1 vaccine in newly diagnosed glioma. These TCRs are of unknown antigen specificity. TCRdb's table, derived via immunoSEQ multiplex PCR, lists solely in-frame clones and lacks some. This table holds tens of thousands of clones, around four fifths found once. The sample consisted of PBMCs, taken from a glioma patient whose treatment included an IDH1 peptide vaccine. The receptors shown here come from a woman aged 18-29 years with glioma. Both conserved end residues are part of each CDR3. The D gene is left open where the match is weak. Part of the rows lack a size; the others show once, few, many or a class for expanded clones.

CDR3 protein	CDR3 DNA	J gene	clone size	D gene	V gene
CASSLGTADETQYF	TGTGCCAGCAGCTTAGGGACAGCCGACGAGACCCAGTACTTC	TRBJ2-5	.	TRBD1	TRBV5-6
CATQETSFDFGAFF	TGTGCCACCCAGGAAACATCCTTTGATTTTGGAGCTTTCTTT	TRBJ1-1	few	.	TRBV7-9
CASSLRGAPPLNEQFF	TGTGCCAGCAGCTTAAGGGGGGCCCCACCGCTCAATGAGCAGTTCTTC	TRBJ2-1	.	.	TRBV7-2
CASSRTSGIGGTGELFF	TGTGCCAGCAGTCGGACTAGCGGGATTGGAGGCACCGGGGAGCTGTTTTTT	TRBJ2-2	.	TRBD2	TRBV25-1
CASSLARLGQQKTEAFF	TGTGCCAGCAGCTTAGCCCGATTGGGACAGCAGAAGACTGAAGCTTTCTTT	TRBJ1-1	once	TRBD1	TRBV7-9
CASPSGRPGEQYF	TGTGCCAGCCCTAGCGGGAGGCCGGGCGAGCAGTACTTC	TRBJ2-7	.	TRBD2	TRBV2
CASSPLGLAVATGELFF	TGTGCCAGCTCACCCCTGGGACTAGCGGTAGCCACCGGGGAGCTGTTTTTT	TRBJ2-2	.	TRBD2	TRBV18
CASSPSTRADTQYF	TGTGCCAGCAGCCCCTCGACTAGGGCAGATACGCAGTATTTT	TRBJ2-3	.	.	TRBV7-6
CASSDTGGTTDTQYF	TGTGCCAGCAGCGATACAGGGGGGACCACAGATACGCAGTATTTT	TRBJ2-3	once	TRBD1	TRBV9
CAISESGGGTYEQYF	TGTGCCATCAGTGAGTCCGGGGGGGGAACCTACGAGCAGTACTTC	TRBJ2-7	.	TRBD2	TRBV10-3
CASSGGRSRGTDTQYF	TGTGCCAGTAGCGGGGGACGGAGTCGGGGCACAGATACGCAGTATTTT	TRBJ2-3	few	.	TRBV19
CASSLDLGNTGELFF	TGCGCCAGCAGCTTGGACTTAGGGAACACCGGGGAGCTGTTTTTT	TRBJ2-2	.	.	TRBV5-1
CASRGQGAGSTEAFF	TGTGCCAGCAGAGGACAGGGGGCGGGAAGCACTGAAGCTTTCTTT	TRBJ1-1	.	TRBD1	TRBV6-5
CSVEEGYGNTIYF	TGCAGCGTTGAAGAGGGGTACGGAAACACCATATATTTT	TRBJ1-3	.	.	TRBV29-1
CASSISGGAADTQYF	TGCGCCAGCAGCATTAGCGGGGGGGCGGCAGATACGCAGTATTTT	TRBJ2-3	.	TRBD2	TRBV5-1
CASSPETAVNTEAFF	TGTGCCAGCAGCCCGGAGACAGCAGTGAACACTGAAGCTTTCTTT	TRBJ1-1	few	.	TRBV9
CASSLELAGPYEQYF	TGCGCCAGCAGCTTGGAACTAGCGGGGCCCTACGAGCAGTACTTC	TRBJ2-7	.	TRBD2	TRBV5-1
CAWSVHRYGYTF	TGTGCCTGGAGTGTACACAGATATGGCTACACCTTC	TRBJ1-2	.	.	TRBV30
CASGGDTNNEQFF	TGTGCCAGCGGCGGGGACACCAACAATGAGCAGTTCTTC	TRBJ2-1	.	.	TRBV2
CASSWDRGNSGYTF	TGTGCCAGCAGCTGGGACAGGGGTAACTCTGGCTACACCTTC	TRBJ1-2	.	TRBD1	TRBV5-4
CASSPRDRGSYGYTF	TGTGCCAGCAGCCCCCGGGACAGGGGCTCCTATGGCTACACCTTC	TRBJ1-2	.	TRBD1	TRBV7-2
CASSQGQGILGNEKLFF	TGTGCCAGCAGCCAGGGACAGGGGATCTTAGGTAATGAAAAACTGTTTTTT	TRBJ1-4	.	TRBD1	TRBV5-4
CSVEGRTGYTF	TGCAGCGTTGAGGGTCGGACTGGCTACACCTTC	TRBJ1-2	.	.	TRBV29-1
CASRGLAGGYEQFF	TGTGCCAGCAGGGGACTAGCGGGAGGGTATGAGCAGTTCTTC	TRBJ2-1	.	TRBD2	TRBV7-8
CSVRIRDAEAFF	TGCAGCGTACGTATCCGTGACGCTGAAGCTTTCTTT	TRBJ1-1	.	.	TRBV29-1
CASSLVWGDEQYF	TGTGCCAGCAGCTTAGTATGGGGGGACGAGCAGTACTTC	TRBJ2-7	.	.	TRBV7-7
CASSIGTTEAFF	TGTGCCAGTAGTATAGGGACAACCGAAGCTTTCTTT	TRBJ1-1	once	.	TRBV19
CASSLGQGLKETQYF	TGTGCCAGCAGCTTGGGTCAGGGGTTAAAAGAGACCCAGTACTTC	TRBJ2-5	.	.	TRBV5-8
CASSVDRSYGYTF	TGTGCCAGCAGTGTCGACAGGTCCTATGGCTACACCTTC	TRBJ1-2	.	.	TRBV7-8
CASSLRASGGHEQFF	TGTGCCAGCAGCTTGAGGGCTAGCGGGGGGCACGAGCAGTTCTTC	TRBJ2-1	.	TRBD2	TRBV5-4
CASKGPPWVF	TGTGCCAGTAAGGGGCCCCCGTGGGTCTTT	TRBJ1-1	.	.	TRBV19
CASKGAGVQPQHF	TGTGCCAGCAAAGGGGCAGGGGTTCAGCCCCAGCATTTT	TRBJ1-5	.	.	TRBV11-2
CASSPLRTGGRELFF	TGCGCCAGCAGCCCTCTGAGGACAGGGGGCCGGGAGCTGTTTTTT	TRBJ2-2	.	TRBD1	TRBV5-1
CASSPWQGRETQYF	TGTGCCAGCTCACCATGGCAGGGGAGGGAGACCCAGTACTTC	TRBJ2-5	.	.	TRBV18
CASRTANYGYTF	TGTGCCAGCCGAACAGCCAATTATGGCTACACCTTC	TRBJ1-2	.	.	TRBV9